This T cell receptor beta chain was recorded in a study of blood T cell repertoires in COVID-19. Repertoires were generated with immunoSEQ multiplex PCR, while TCRdb's copy carries only in-frame clones and drops some. The repertoire holds 140,000 or so clones, with 84% as singletons. This clone was picked up a small number of times. Each exposed participant met a COVID-19 case in the 2 weeks preceding study entry. CDR1 is SQVTM, CDR2 ANQGSEA, per germline. This CDR3 has 12 residues. The V end was cut by 7 bases, the J end by 3 bases, with 13 bases between. The chain combines TRBV29-1 with TRBJ2-7; D possibly matches TRBD1 or TRBD2 (6 bases each). This receptor was identified in a woman under 30 who had been exposed to COVID-19. The sample taken for sequencing was PBMCs or T cells enriched from blood (not recorded which). The CDR3 protein is CSGGDTFYEQYF. Written as DNA, the CDR3 is TGCAGCGGGGGGGACACCTTCTACGAGCAGTACTTC.